The present T cell receptor beta chain was sequenced within a study of T cell repertoires in cytomegalovirus infection. TCRdb recomputed calls from the reads with MiXCR, one row per CDR3 protein. The sample includes about 900,000 distinct CDR3 sequences, about 33% of them seen just once. Details on this clonotype: Its antigen remains unidentified.

Notes on the study in general: Identification of carriers of CMV plus the relevant HLA was achieved through cumulative public TCR beta family frequency. The study found HLA-C-restricted CMV-specific TCR beta clonotypes dominating the ex vivo response.

V gave up 3 bases and J gave up 4 bases, with 14 bases separating them. This CDR3 spans 15 amino acids. The germline CDR1 and CDR2 sequences are SGHKS and YYEKEE (reference sequence). The sequence derives from a human donor in good health (CMV status not recorded). Some clones in this sample may be carry-over from other donors' samples. The rearrangement uses TRBV5-5 and TRBJ2-1; D possibly uses TRBD1 or TRBD2 (5 bases each). Sample: cultured CD8+ T cells from PBMCs, taken from culture after CMV antigen stimulation. The CDR3 coding sequence is TGTGCCAGCAGCTGGGACCTTAGTTGGTACAATGAGCAGTTCTTC. This gives the protein CASSWDLSWYNEQFF.